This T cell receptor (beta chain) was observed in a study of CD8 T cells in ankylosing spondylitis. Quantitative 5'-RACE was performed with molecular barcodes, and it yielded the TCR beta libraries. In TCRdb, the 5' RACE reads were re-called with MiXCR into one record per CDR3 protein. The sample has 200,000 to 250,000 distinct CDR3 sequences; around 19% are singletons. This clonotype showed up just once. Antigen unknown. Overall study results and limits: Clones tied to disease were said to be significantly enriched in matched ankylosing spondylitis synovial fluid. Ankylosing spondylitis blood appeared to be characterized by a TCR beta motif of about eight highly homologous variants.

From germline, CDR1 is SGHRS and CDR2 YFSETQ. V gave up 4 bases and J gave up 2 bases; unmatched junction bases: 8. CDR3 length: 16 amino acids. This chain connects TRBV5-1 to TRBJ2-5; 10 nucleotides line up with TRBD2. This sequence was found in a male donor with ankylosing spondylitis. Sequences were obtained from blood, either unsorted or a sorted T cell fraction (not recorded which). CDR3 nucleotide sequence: TGCGCCAGCAGCGCGCCGAGCGGGGGGGCTCAAGAGACCCAGTACTTC. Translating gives CASSAPSGGAQETQYF.